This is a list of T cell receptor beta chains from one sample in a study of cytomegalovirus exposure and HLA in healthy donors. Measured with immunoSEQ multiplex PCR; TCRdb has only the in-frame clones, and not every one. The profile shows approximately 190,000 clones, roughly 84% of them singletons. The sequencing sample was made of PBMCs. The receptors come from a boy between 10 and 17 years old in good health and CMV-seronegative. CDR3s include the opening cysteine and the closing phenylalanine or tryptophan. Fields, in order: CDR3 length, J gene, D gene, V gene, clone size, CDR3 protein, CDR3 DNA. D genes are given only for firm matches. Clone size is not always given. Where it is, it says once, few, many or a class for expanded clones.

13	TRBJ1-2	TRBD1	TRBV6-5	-	CASSGGQLYGYTF	TGTGCCAGCAGTGGGGGACAGCTTTATGGCTACACCTTC
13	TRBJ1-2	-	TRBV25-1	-	CASSEWPGYGYTF	TGTGCCAGCAGTGAATGGCCGGGCTATGGCTACACCTTC
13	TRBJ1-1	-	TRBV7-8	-	CASSTYRETEAFF	TGTGCCAGCAGCACCTACAGGGAGACTGAAGCTTTCTTT
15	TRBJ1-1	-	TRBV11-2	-	CASSFQTVLNTEAFF	TGTGCCAGCAGCTTTCAGACAGTCTTGAACACTGAAGCTTTCTTT
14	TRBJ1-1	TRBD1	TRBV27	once	CASSKGQVNTEAFF	TGTGCCAGCAGTAAGGGACAGGTAAACACTGAAGCTTTCTTT
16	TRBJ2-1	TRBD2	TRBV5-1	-	CASSSPSGKLNNEQFF	TGCGCCAGCAGCTCCCCTAGCGGGAAGCTGAACAATGAGCAGTTCTTC
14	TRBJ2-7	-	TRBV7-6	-	CASSLGPLAGEQYF	TGTGCCAGCAGCTTAGGGCCCCTCGCGGGGGAGCAGTACTTC
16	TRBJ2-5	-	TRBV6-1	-	CASSDRLLGAQETQYF	TGTGCCAGCAGTGACCGGCTGCTAGGGGCCCAAGAGACCCAGTACTTC
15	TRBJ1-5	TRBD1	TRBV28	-	CASSLGTGDYQPQHF	TGTGCCAGCAGCCTCGGGACAGGGGACTATCAGCCCCAGCATTTT
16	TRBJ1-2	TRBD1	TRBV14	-	CASSQLRTGGDYGYTF	TGTGCCAGCAGCCAGCTCAGGACAGGGGGCGACTATGGCTACACCTTC
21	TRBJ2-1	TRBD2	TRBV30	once	CAWSLLPWRGLAGSSYNEQFF	TGTGCCTGGAGTCTCTTGCCTTGGAGGGGACTAGCGGGGAGCTCCTACAATGAGCAGTTCTTC
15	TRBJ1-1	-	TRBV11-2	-	CASSITRGLGTEAFF	TGTGCCAGCAGCATAACGCGGGGCCTTGGGACTGAAGCTTTCTTT
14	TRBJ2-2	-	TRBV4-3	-	CASSQVKNTGELFF	TGCGCCAGCAGCCAAGTAAAGAACACCGGGGAGCTGTTTTTT
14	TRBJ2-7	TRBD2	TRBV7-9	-	CASSRGGLRAEQYF	TGTGCCAGCAGCCGCGGGGGGCTCCGGGCGGAGCAGTACTTC
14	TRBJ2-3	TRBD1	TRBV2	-	CANKAGGTSDTQYF	TGTGCCAATAAGGCAGGGGGCACCTCAGATACGCAGTATTTT
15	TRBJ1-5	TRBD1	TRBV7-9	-	CASSLLGQEDQPQHF	TGTGCCAGCAGCTTACTGGGACAGGAAGATCAGCCCCAGCATTTT
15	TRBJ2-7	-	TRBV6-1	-	CASIPRGTGTYEQYF	TGTGCCAGCATACCACGCGGGACCGGTACCTACGAGCAGTACTTC
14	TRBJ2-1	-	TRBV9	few	CASTKGGPYNEQFF	TGTGCCAGCACCAAGGGGGGGCCGTACAATGAGCAGTTCTTC
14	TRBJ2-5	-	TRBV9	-	CASGFRQDGETQYF	TGTGCCAGCGGCTTCCGACAGGACGGAGAGACCCAGTACTTC
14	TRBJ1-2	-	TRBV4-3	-	CASSQEQALYGYTF	TGCGCCAGCAGCCAAGAGCAGGCTTTATATGGCTACACCTTC
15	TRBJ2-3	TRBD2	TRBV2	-	CASSGLAGLRDTQYF	TGTGCCAGCAGCGGACTAGCGGGGTTGAGAGATACGCAGTATTTT
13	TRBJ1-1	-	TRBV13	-	CASSPTGGPEAFF	TGTGCCAGCAGCCCCACCGGGGGGCCTGAAGCTTTCTTT
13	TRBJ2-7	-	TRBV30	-	CAWSRGTLYEQYF	TGTGCCTGGAGTCGGGGGACGCTCTACGAGCAGTACTTC
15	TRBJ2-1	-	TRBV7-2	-	CASSETYASYNEQFF	TGTGCCAGCAGCGAAACTTATGCATCCTACAATGAGCAGTTCTTC
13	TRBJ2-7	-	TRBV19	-	CASSTMNTREQYF	TGTGCCAGTAGTACCATGAATACGAGGGAGCAGTACTTC
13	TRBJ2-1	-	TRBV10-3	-	CAIKDSRNNEQFF	TGTGCCATCAAAGACTCTCGGAACAATGAGCAGTTCTTC
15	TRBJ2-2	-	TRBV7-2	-	CASSLERFYTGELFF	TGTGCCAGCAGCTTGGAGCGGTTCTACACCGGGGAGCTGTTTTTT
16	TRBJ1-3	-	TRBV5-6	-	CASSVGPIASGNTIYF	TGTGCCAGCAGCGTCGGACCGATAGCGTCTGGAAACACCATATATTTT
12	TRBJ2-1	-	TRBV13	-	CASSFVNNEQFF	TGTGCCAGCAGCTTTGTCAACAATGAGCAGTTCTTC
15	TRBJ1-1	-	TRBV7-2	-	CASSLRGGLNTEAFF	TGTGCCAGCAGCTTAAGGGGAGGACTGAACACTGAAGCTTTCTTT
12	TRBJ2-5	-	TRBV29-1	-	CSVVRGKETQYF	TGCAGCGTTGTAAGGGGGAAGGAGACCCAGTACTTC
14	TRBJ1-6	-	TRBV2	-	CATHVGVDNSPLHF	TGTGCCACCCACGTCGGGGTTGATAATTCACCCCTCCACTTT
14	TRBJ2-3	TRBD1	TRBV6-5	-	CASSAGGYADTQYF	TGTGCCAGCAGCGCAGGGGGTTACGCAGATACGCAGTATTTT
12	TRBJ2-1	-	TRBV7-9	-	CASSLAREEQFF	TGTGCCAGCAGCTTAGCGAGAGAGGAGCAGTTCTTC
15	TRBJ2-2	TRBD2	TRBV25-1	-	CASSLGLARTGELFF	TGTGCCAGCAGCTTGGGACTAGCGCGGACCGGGGAGCTGTTTTTT
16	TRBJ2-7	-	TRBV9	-	CASSVGILERVNEQYF	TGTGCCAGCAGCGTGGGTATACTAGAGCGAGTTAACGAGCAGTACTTC
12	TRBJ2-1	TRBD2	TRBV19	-	CASSIGGTSVFF	TGTGCCAGTAGTATAGGAGGGACTAGCGTGTTCTTC
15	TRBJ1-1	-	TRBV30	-	CAWSSPTRMNTEAFF	TGTGCCTGGAGTTCACCCACGCGGATGAACACTGAAGCTTTCTTT
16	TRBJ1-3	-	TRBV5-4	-	CASSPAPDRSGNTIYF	TGTGCCAGCAGCCCCGCTCCGGACAGATCAGGAAACACCATATATTTT
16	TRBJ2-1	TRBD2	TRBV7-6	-	CASSLSAGSSYNEQFF	TGTGCCAGCAGCTTATCAGCGGGAAGCTCCTACAATGAGCAGTTCTTC
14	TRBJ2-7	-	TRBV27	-	CASSLEQGVGEQYF	TGTGCCAGCAGTTTGGAACAGGGAGTAGGCGAGCAGTACTTC
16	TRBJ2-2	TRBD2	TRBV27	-	CASSLLGGPNTGELFF	TGTGCCAGCAGCCTTTTGGGAGGGCCCAACACCGGGGAGCTGTTTTTT
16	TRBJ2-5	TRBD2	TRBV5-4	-	CASSPRLADFQETQYF	TGTGCCAGCAGCCCTAGACTAGCGGACTTCCAAGAGACCCAGTACTTC
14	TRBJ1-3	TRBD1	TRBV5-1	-	CASSPGGSGNTIYF	TGCGCCAGCAGCCCAGGGGGCTCTGGAAACACCATATATTTT
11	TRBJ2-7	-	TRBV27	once	CASSSSYEQYF	TGTGCCAGCAGCTCTTCCTACGAGCAGTACTTC
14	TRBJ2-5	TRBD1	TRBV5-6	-	CASSLQGAVETQYF	TGTGCCAGCAGCTTACAGGGGGCTGTTGAGACCCAGTACTTC
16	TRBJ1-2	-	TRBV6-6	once	CASSYSRGFFGYGYTF	TGTGCCAGCAGTTACTCTCGGGGTTTCTTCGGCTATGGCTACACCTTC
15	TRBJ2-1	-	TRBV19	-	CASMEGGGFYNEQFF	TGTGCCAGTATGGAAGGGGGGGGGTTCTACAATGAGCAGTTCTTC
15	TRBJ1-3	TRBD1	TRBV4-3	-	CASSQGQGFGNTIYF	TGCGCCAGCAGCCAAGGACAGGGGTTTGGAAACACCATATATTTT